The rows below give T cell receptor beta chains drawn from one sample of a study of siplizumab effects on memory and regulatory T cells. The repertoire was sequenced with immunoSEQ multiplex PCR; TCRdb's copy has only in-frame clones and lacks some. The table lists 110,000 or so clones, about 92% of them singletons, with 0.25% to 0.35% in the top ten. The sample comprised CD4+ T cells sorted from blood. These TCRs come from a human donor in good health. CDR3s include the opening cysteine and the closing phenylalanine or tryptophan. A D gene is named only where the DNA matches it firmly. The listing skips clone size in some rows; elsewhere it reads once, few, many or a size class.

d_gene	v_gene	j_gene	abundance	CDR3nt	CDR3aa
TRBD2	TRBV5-5	TRBJ2-7	NA	TGTGCCAGCAGCCAGACTAGCGGGAGCTTCAACGAGCAGTACTTC	CASSQTSGSFNEQYF
TRBD1	TRBV6-6	TRBJ1-1	NA	TGTGCCAGCAACCCCCCGGGACAGAAGAACACTGAAGCTTTCTTT	CASNPPGQKNTEAFF
TRBD2	TRBV5-1	TRBJ2-1	NA	TGCGCCAGCAGCGAGGGACTAGCGGGGGGCAATGAGCAGTTCTTC	CASSEGLAGGNEQFF
TRBD2	TRBV18	TRBJ2-7	NA	TGTGCCAGCTCACCGACTAGCGGGAGCTACGAGCAGTACTTC	CASSPTSGSYEQYF
NA	TRBV5-1	TRBJ2-7	once	TGCGCCAGCAGGCAGACAGGTACCTACGAGCAGTACTTC	CASRQTGTYEQYF
TRBD2	TRBV5-4	TRBJ2-6	NA	TGTGCAACAACGGTCGGGGGGGCGGCTGGGGCCAACGTCCTGACTTTC	CATTVGGAAGANVLTF
TRBD1	TRBV15	TRBJ2-5	NA	TGTGCCACCAGCAGCACAGGGGGCCAAGAGACCCAGTACTTC	CATSSTGGQETQYF
NA	TRBV5-1	TRBJ1-2	NA	TGCGCCAGCAGCCCGGGACGGCCCAACTATGGCTACACCTTC	CASSPGRPNYGYTF
TRBD2	TRBV4-2	TRBJ2-7	once	TGTGCCAGCAGCCAAGTTACTAGCGACCTTTATGAGCAGTACTTC	CASSQVTSDLYEQYF
TRBD2	TRBV18	TRBJ2-7	NA	TGTGCCAGCTCACCCTCAGCGGGAGCCTACGAGCAGTACTTC	CASSPSAGAYEQYF
NA	TRBV6-6	TRBJ2-3	NA	TGTGCCAGCACTAAACCCCCGGCAGATACGCAGTATTTT	CASTKPPADTQYF
NA	TRBV29-1	TRBJ1-1	NA	TGCAGCGTTGAAGATGGAAAGCTTGAAGCTTTCTTT	CSVEDGKLEAFF
NA	TRBV21-1	TRBJ1-5	NA	TGTGCCAGCAGCAATGGAGGGTCCAATCAGCCCCAGCATTTT	CASSNGGSNQPQHF
NA	TRBV28	TRBJ1-3	NA	TGTGCCAGCAGGAGGGGGACCATATATTTT	CASRRGTIYF
NA	TRBV7-3	TRBJ2-3	NA	TGTGCCAGCAGCTTAAATCCTAACAGTGCAGATACGCAGTATTTT	CASSLNPNSADTQYF
TRBD1	TRBV27	TRBJ2-7	NA	TGTGCCAGCAGCCGATACCCGGGACAGACCTACGAGCAGTACTTC	CASSRYPGQTYEQYF
NA	TRBV5-1	TRBJ1-4	NA	TGCGCCAGCAGCCCTGGGGTGGATGAAAAACTGTTTTTT	CASSPGVDEKLFF
NA	TRBV6-4	TRBJ2-7	NA	TGTGCCAGCAGGCGGGAGAGGGGGCCTGCCTACGAGCAGTACTTC	CASRRERGPAYEQYF
NA	TRBV11-2	TRBJ1-1	once	TGTGCCAGCAGCAATGGGGGCATGAACACTGAAGCTTTCTTT	CASSNGGMNTEAFF